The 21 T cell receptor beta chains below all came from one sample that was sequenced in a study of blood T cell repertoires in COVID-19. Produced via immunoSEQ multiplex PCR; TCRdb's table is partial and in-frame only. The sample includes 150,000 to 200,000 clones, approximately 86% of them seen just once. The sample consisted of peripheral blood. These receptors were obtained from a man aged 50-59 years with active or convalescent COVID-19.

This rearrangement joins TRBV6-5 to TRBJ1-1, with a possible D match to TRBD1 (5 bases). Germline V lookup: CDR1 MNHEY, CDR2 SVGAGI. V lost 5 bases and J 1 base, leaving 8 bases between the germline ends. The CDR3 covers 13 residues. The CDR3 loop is CASSPQENTEAFF. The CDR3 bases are TGTGCCAGCAGTCCACAGGAGAACACTGAAGCTTTCTTT.

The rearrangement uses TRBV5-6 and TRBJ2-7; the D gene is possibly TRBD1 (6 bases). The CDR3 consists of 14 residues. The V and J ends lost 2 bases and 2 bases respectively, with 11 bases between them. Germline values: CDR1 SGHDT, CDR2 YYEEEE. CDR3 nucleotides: TGTGCCAGCAGCTTTGGGGGCGGGCCCTACGAGCAGTACTTC. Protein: CASSFGGGPYEQYF.

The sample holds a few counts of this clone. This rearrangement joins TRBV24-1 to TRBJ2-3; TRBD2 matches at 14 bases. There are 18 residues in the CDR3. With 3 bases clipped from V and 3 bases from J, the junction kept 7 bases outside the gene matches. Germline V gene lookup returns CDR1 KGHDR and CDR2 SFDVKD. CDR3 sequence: CATSDPLGTSGGTDTQYF. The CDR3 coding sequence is TGTGCCACCAGTGATCCCCTCGGGACTAGCGGGGGTACAGATACGCAGTATTTT.

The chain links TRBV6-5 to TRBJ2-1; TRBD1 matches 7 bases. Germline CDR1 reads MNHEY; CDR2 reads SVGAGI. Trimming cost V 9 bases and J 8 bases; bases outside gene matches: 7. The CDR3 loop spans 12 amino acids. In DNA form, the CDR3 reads TGTGCCAGTAGGGGGCTTGGGGATGAGCAGTTCTTC. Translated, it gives CASRGLGDEQFF.

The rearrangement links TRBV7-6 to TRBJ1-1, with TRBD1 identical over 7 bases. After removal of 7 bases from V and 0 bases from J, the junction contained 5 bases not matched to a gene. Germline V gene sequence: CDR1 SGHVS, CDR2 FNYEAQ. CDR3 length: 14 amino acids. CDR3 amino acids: CASNPTGMNTEAFF. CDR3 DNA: TGTGCCAGCAACCCGACAGGGATGAACACTGAAGCTTTCTTT.

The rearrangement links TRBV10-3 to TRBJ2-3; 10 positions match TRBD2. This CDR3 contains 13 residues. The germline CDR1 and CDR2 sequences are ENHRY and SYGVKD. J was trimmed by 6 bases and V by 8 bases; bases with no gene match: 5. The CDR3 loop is CAIGLAASDTQYF. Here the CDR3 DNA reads TGTGCCATCGGACTAGCGGCCTCGGATACGCAGTATTTT.

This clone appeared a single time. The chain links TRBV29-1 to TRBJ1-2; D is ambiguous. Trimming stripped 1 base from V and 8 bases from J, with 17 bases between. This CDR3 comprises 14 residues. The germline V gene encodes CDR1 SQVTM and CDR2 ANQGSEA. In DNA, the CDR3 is TGCAGCGTTGAAGCCACGTCGTCGGGGAAAGGCTACACCTTC. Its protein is CSVEATSSGKGYTF.

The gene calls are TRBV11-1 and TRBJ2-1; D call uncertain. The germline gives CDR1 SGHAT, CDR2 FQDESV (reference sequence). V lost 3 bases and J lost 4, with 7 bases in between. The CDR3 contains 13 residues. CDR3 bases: TGTGCCAGCAGCTTGCACAGATACAATGAGCAGTTCTTC. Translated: CASSLHRYNEQFF.

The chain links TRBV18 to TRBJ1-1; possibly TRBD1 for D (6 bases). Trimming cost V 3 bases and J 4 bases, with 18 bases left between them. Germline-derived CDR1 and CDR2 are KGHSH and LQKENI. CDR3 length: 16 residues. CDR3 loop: CASSPRGAGAGTEAFF. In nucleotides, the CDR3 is TGTGCCAGCTCACCTCGGGGCGCAGGGGCAGGCACTGAAGCTTTCTTT.

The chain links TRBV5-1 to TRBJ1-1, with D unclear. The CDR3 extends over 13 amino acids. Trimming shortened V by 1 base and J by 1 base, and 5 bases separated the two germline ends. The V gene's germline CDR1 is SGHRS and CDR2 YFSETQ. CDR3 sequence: CASSLLSNTEAFF. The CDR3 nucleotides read TGCGCCAGCAGCTTGTTATCGAACACTGAAGCTTTCTTT. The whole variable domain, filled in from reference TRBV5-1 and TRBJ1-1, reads KAGVTQTPRYLIKTRGQQVTLSCSPISGHRSVSWYQQTPGQGLQFLFEYFSETQRNKGNFPGRFSGRQFSNSRSEMNVSTLELGDSALYLCASSLLSNTEAFFGQGTRLTVV.

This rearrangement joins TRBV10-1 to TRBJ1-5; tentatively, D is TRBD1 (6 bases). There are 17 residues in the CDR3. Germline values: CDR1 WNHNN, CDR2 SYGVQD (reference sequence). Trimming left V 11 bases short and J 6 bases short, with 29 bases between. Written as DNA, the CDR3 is TGCGCCCATATCCGGGACACGAAACAAAGAGGGGCTCAGCCCCAGCATTTT. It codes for CAHIRDTKQRGAQPQHF.

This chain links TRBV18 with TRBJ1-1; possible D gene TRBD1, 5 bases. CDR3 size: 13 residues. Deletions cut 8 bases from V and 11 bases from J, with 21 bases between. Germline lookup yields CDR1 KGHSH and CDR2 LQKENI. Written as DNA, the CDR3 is TGTGCCAGCAACCTAAATCAGGGCGAAGAGGCTTTCTTT. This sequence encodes CASNLNQGEEAFF.

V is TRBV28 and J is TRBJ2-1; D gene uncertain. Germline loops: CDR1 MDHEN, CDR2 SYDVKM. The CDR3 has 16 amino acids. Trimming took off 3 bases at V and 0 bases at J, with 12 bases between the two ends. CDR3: CASSFVTTISYNEQFF. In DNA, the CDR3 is TGTGCCAGCAGTTTCGTCACAACGATCTCCTACAATGAGCAGTTCTTC.

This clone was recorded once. CDR3: CATSDSDRTDTQYF. CDR3 coding DNA: TGTGCCACCAGTGATTCGGACAGAACAGATACGCAGTATTTT. The chain recombines TRBV24-1 with TRBJ2-3, with D tentatively TRBD1 (6 bases). V was pared by 2 bases and J by 3 bases, with 8 bases between. Germline CDR1 KGHDR, CDR2 SFDVKD. This CDR3 is 14 amino acids long.

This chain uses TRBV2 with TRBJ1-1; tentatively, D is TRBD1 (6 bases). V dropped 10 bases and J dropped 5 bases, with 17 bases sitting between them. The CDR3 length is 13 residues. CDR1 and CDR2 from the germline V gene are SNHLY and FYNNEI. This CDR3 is CATARGGQTEAFF. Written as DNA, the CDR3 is TGTGCCACAGCTCGTGGGGGCCAAACTGAAGCTTTCTTT.

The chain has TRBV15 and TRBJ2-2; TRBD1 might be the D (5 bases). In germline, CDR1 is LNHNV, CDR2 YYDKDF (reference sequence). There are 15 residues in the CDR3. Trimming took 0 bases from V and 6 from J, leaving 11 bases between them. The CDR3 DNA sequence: TGTGCCACCAGCAGAGATCCAGGGTTGGCCGGGGAGCTGTTTTTT. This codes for CATSRDPGLAGELFF. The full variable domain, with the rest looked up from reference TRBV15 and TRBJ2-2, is DAMVIQNPRYQVTQFGKPVTLSCSQTLNHNVMYWYQQKSSQAPKLLFHYYDKDFNNEADTPDNFQSRRPNTSFCFLDIRSPGLGDTAMYLCATSRDPGLAGELFFGEGSRLTVL.

CDR3 sequence: CAISDSSRKYNEQFF. DNA of the CDR3: TGTGCCATCAGTGATTCCTCGCGGAAATACAATGAGCAGTTCTTC. V is TRBV10-3 and J is TRBJ2-1, with unresolved D. Trimming took 3 bases from V and 4 from J, leaving 13 bases between them. CDR3 size: 15 residues. The germline gives CDR1 ENHRY, CDR2 SYGVKD.

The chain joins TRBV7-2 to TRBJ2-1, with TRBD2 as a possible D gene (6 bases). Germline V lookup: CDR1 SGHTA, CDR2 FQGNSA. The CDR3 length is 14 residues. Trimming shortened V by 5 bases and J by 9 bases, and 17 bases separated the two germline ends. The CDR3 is CASSPPEGRGEQFF. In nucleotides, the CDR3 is TGTGCCAGCAGCCCTCCGGAGGGCCGAGGTGAGCAGTTCTTC.

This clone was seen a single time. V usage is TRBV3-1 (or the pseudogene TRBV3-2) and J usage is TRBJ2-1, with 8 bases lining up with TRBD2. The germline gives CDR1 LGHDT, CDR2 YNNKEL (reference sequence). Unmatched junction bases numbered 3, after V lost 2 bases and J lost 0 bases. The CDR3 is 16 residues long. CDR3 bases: TGTGCCAGCAGCCAAAAGCGGGGGAGCTCCTACAATGAGCAGTTCTTC. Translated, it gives CASSQKRGSSYNEQFF.

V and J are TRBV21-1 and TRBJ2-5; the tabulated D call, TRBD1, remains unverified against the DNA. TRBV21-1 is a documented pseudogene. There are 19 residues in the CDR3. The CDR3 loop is CASRLERSGTTSRWETQYF. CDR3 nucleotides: TGTGCCAGCAGACTCGAGAGATCCGGGACAACATCCAGGTGGGAGACCCAGTACTTC.

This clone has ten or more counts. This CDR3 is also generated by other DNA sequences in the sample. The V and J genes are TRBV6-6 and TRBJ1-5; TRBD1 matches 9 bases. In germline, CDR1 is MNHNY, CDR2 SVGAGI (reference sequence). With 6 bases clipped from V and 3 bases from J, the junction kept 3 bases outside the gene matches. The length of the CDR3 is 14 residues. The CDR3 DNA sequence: TGTGCCAGCAGGGGACAGGGAACCAATCAGCCCCAGCATTTT. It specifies CASRGQGTNQPQHF.